Listed below are T cell receptor beta chains from one sample, sequenced in a study of blood T cells in healthy people across ages. TCRdb ran MiXCR on the 5' RACE reads and lists one entry per CDR3 protein. The sample consists of 750,000 to 950,000 distinct CDR3 sequences, approximately 55% of them appearing once. The material sequenced was blood. The receptors originated from an elderly man in good health. The CDR3 runs from the conserved cysteine through the conserved F or W. Fields, in order: J gene, V gene, CDR3 protein.

>TRBJ2-5|TRBV7-2
CASSFGLKTQYF
>TRBJ2-1|TRBV29-1
CSVVGQGGNEQFF
>TRBJ2-1|TRBV28
CASIMGAVHNEQFF
>TRBJ2-3|TRBV7-3
CASSRTSRSTDTQYF
>TRBJ2-5|TRBV20-1
CSAKRGGGQETQYF
>NA|TRBV11-2
CASSYVPQGRSEQYF
>TRBJ1-2|TRBV25-1
CASSGGGFYGYTF
>TRBJ1-6|TRBV20-1
CSARDARFYNNSPLHF
>TRBJ2-1|TRBV6-2/TRBV6-3
CASSTGLAASYNEQFF
>TRBJ2-1|TRBV12-3/TRBV12-4
CASRRTSGNLAEQFF
>TRBJ2-1|TRBV11-2
CASSFGSGYNEQFF
>TRBJ1-2|TRBV7-9
CASSLEVGSSGGGYTF
>TRBJ2-1|TRBV24-1
CATSDVRATYNEQFF
>TRBJ1-2|TRBV7-2
CASSFRDNYGYTF
>TRBJ1-5|TRBV3-1
CASSPGGLKDNQPQHF
>TRBJ2-3|TRBV7-2
CASSPSWSGMDTQYF
>TRBJ2-1|TRBV5-5
CASSFDGAYNEQFF
>TRBJ2-1|TRBV27
CASTRPGAGFGGVNEQFF
>TRBJ2-3|TRBV6-1
CASSDQGYAYF
>TRBJ2-1|TRBV7-2
CASRLAAYSEQFF
>TRBJ2-7|TRBV6-5
CASSYQEPGQAISYEQYF
>TRBJ2-1|TRBV29-1
CSVPGTGGNEQFF
>TRBJ1-1|TRBV6-1
CASSEAGMGTEAFF
>TRBJ2-5|TRBV6-5
CANRTPGTSEGTQYF
>TRBJ2-7|TRBV12-3/TRBV12-4
CASTRGQAYEQYF
>TRBJ2-4|TRBV11-2
CASSSLQATGIQYF
>NA|TRBV7-9
CASSRSGQGANEQYF
>TRBJ1-1|TRBV2
CASSERAGLTEAFF
>TRBJ2-7|TRBV6-1
CAINPTPYEQYF
>TRBJ2-1|TRBV12-3/TRBV12-4
CASSPPSGNNNEQFF
>TRBJ2-7|TRBV2
CASSPRLAGYEQYF
>TRBJ2-1|TRBV6-5
CASRGVAERNEQFF
>TRBJ2-1|TRBV11-2
CASSSRLAGVGNEQFF
>TRBJ2-5|TRBV20-1
CSASSPLGPNEQYF
>TRBJ1-1|TRBV3-1
CASSQVNTEAFF
>TRBJ1-5|TRBV12-3/TRBV12-4
CASSLDRGGGNQPQHF
>TRBJ2-1|TRBV11-1
CASSLSHPPRTNPPEYNEQFF
>NA|TRBV7-9
CASSANGGKNIQYF
>NA|TRBV14
CASSQEDFNSYEQYF
>TRBJ2-5|TRBV9
CASSVGPGRNYEQYF
>TRBJ2-3|TRBV3-1
CASSKMYADTQYF